This is a list of T cell receptor beta chains from one sample in a study of CD8 T cells in ankylosing spondylitis. MiXCR, applied by TCRdb to the 5' RACE reads, yields one record per CDR3 protein. The table records about 400,000 distinct CDR3 sequences, about 22% of them present only once. Sequencing input: blood, either unsorted or a sorted T cell fraction (not recorded which). The source is a male donor with ankylosing spondylitis. CDR3s include the opening cysteine and the closing phenylalanine or tryptophan. The order of the fields is V gene, clone size, J gene, D gene, CDR3 DNA, CDR3 protein. D genes are given only for firm matches. Expanded clones get a size class; other rows say once, few or many, or leave the size out.

V gene: TRBV12-3/TRBV12-4; clone size: few; J gene: TRBJ2-2; D gene: TRBD1; CDR3 DNA: TGTGCCAGCAGTCCCGGACAGGGGTTTTGGACCGGGGAGCTGTTTTTT; CDR3 protein: CASSPGQGFWTGELFF
V gene: TRBV7-2; clone size: few; J gene: TRBJ2-7; D gene: TRBD1; CDR3 DNA: TGTGCCAGCAGTACACGACAGGGGGGTAGTATTTTCGAGCAGTACTTC; CDR3 protein: CASSTRQGGSIFEQYF
V gene: TRBV6-1; clone size: few; J gene: TRBJ2-7; D gene: -; CDR3 DNA: TGTGCCAGTCAGATGGGGGCTGTATACGAGCAGTACTTC; CDR3 protein: CASQMGAVYEQYF
V gene: TRBV3-1; clone size: -; J gene: TRBJ2-5; D gene: TRBD1; CDR3 DNA: TGTGCCAGCAGCCAACCCGGGACAGCTGGCCTTTCGTCCCAGTACTTC; CDR3 protein: CASSQPGTAGLSSQYF
V gene: TRBV19; clone size: -; J gene: TRBJ1-2; D gene: TRBD1; CDR3 DNA: TGTGCCAGTAGTATGAGACAGGGACCTTATGGCTACACCTTC; CDR3 protein: CASSMRQGPYGYTF
V gene: TRBV5-1; clone size: many; J gene: TRBJ2-1; D gene: -; CDR3 DNA: TGCGCCAGCAGCTCACAGGCCGCAACATACAATGAGCAGTTCTTC; CDR3 protein: CASSSQAATYNEQFF
V gene: TRBV20-1; clone size: few; J gene: TRBJ1-5; D gene: TRBD1; CDR3 DNA: TGCAGTGCTAGAGGACAGGGCAGCAATCAGCCCCAGCATTTT; CDR3 protein: CSARGQGSNQPQHF
V gene: TRBV19; clone size: few; J gene: TRBJ1-4; D gene: -; CDR3 DNA: TGTGCCAGTAGTATTGGGGTGTCTGAAAAACTGTTTTTT; CDR3 protein: CASSIGVSEKLFF
V gene: TRBV9; clone size: few; J gene: TRBJ2-3; D gene: -; CDR3 DNA: TGTGCCAGCAGCGTTGTCACTAGTCCAGATACGCAGTATTTT; CDR3 protein: CASSVVTSPDTQYF
V gene: TRBV20-1; clone size: few; J gene: TRBJ2-4; D gene: -; CDR3 DNA: TGCAGTGCTAGACCTCCTGGGCAAGATCTAGCCAAAAACATTCAGTACTTC; CDR3 protein: CSARPPGQDLAKNIQYF